This is a list of T cell receptor beta chains from one sample in a study of cytomegalovirus exposure and HLA in healthy donors. Assay used: immunoSEQ multiplex PCR; TCRdb lists only in-frame clones, some missing. This sample's table has fewer than 150,000 clones. Sequencing input: PBMCs. The source of these receptors is a man in his forties or fifties in good health and CMV-seronegative. Both conserved end residues are part of each CDR3. The D gene is left open where the match is weak.

D | J | V | DNA | CDR3
TRBD1 | TRBJ1-1 | TRBV29-1 | TGCAGCGTCCCGGGACAGGAAGCTTTCTTT | CSVPGQEAFF
- | TRBJ1-1 | TRBV7-2 | TGTGCCAGCAGCTTAGGGTTAGCGAACACTGAAGCTTTCTTT | CASSLGLANTEAFF
- | TRBJ1-4 | TRBV6-5 | TGTGCCAGCAGTTACTCGCACAGGGAAAAACTGTTTTTT | CASSYSHREKLFF
- | TRBJ2-7 | TRBV5-1 | TGCGCCAGCAGCACACAGGGTTCCCTCGGCGAGCAGTACTTC | CASSTQGSLGEQYF
TRBD1 | TRBJ1-1 | TRBV5-1 | TGCGCCAGCCGAAGGGACAGCACTGAAGCTTTCTTT | CASRRDSTEAFF
- | TRBJ2-3 | TRBV11-3 | TGTGCCAGCAGCCCCACGCGGGAAACAGATACGCAGTATTTT | CASSPTRETDTQYF
- | TRBJ2-5 | TRBV11-1 | TGTGCCAGCAGCTTAGAGTACAGCCGTCAAGAGACCCAGTACTTC | CASSLEYSRQETQYF
TRBD1 | TRBJ1-6 | TRBV10-3 | TGTGCCATCAGTGGCACAGGGGATAATTCACCCCTCCACTTT | CAISGTGDNSPLHF
- | TRBJ1-5 | TRBV6-5 | TGTGCCAGCAGTACCCAGGGGTTGGGCAATCAGCCCCAGCATTTT | CASSTQGLGNQPQHF
TRBD1 | TRBJ2-1 | TRBV29-1 | TGCAGCGTTGAGGGACAGTTCTCCTACAATGAGCAGTTCTTC | CSVEGQFSYNEQFF